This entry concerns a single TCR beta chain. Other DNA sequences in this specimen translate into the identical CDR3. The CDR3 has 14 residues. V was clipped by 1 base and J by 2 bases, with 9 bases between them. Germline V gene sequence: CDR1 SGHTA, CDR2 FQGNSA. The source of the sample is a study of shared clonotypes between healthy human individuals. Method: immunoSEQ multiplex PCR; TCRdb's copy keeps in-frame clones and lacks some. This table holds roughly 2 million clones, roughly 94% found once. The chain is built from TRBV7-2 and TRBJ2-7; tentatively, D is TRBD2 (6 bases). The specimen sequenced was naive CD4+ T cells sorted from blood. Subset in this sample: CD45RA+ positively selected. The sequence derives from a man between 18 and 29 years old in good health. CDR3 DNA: TGTGCCAGCAGCTTAGGGCGGGGTGCCTACGAGCAGTACTTC. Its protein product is CASSLGRGAYEQYF.